Presented here are 7 T cell receptor beta chains from one specimen sequenced in a study of blood T cell repertoires in COVID-19. Some clones are missing from TCRdb's copy, which holds only in-frame ones; the method was immunoSEQ multiplex PCR. The sample has 150,000 or so clones; around three quarters are singletons. Specimen: peripheral blood. The receptors originated from a man of 80 years or more with acute or convalescent COVID-19.

V gene TRBV5-1 combines with J gene TRBJ2-7, with TRBD1 matching over 11 bases. This CDR3 has 14 amino acids. CDR1 is SGHRS, CDR2 YFSETQ, per germline. Losses at the gene ends were 4 bases for V and 7 bases for J; bases not matched to a gene: 7. CDR3 coding DNA: TGCGCCAGCAGCCCCGGGACAGGGGGGATGGAGCAGTACGTC. It translates to CASSPGTGGMEQYV.

The CDR3 DNA is TGTGCCATCAGTGAGGGACAGGGATCATGGCCCCAGCATTTT. It translates to CAISEGQGSWPQHF. The J gene is TRBJ1-5, the V gene TRBV10-3; 8 bases align to TRBD1. V trimming: 2 bases; J trimming: 9 bases; junction bases outside the gene matches: 6. The CDR3 runs to 14 residues. Germline CDR1 is ENHRY and CDR2 is SYGVKD.

The chain combines TRBV2 with TRBJ1-6; D is possibly TRBD1 (5 bases). The CDR3 consists of 14 residues. V was shortened by 6 bases and J by 5 bases, with 11 bases between the two germline ends. Germline V CDR1 and CDR2: SNHLY, FYNNEI. CDR3 sequence: CASRAGRNNSPLHF. CDR3 DNA sequence: TGTGCCAGCAGAGCGGGACGTAATAATTCACCCCTCCACTTT.

V and J are TRBV29-1 and TRBJ1-2; 9 bases map to TRBD1. Germline V gives CDR1 SQVTM, CDR2 ANQGSEA. The trim removed 7 bases at V and 5 bases at J, leaving 14 bases unmatched. The CDR3 runs to 15 residues. The CDR3 nucleotides read TGCAGCGCACAAGGACAGGGGACCTCCTGGTATGGCTACACCTTC. Translated: CSAQGQGTSWYGYTF.

The rearrangement joins TRBV18 to TRBJ1-5; the D is unclear. The CDR3 length is 12 residues. The germline V gene has CDR1 KGHSH and CDR2 LQKENI. V was trimmed by 2 bases and J by 11 bases, leaving 10 bases between them. CDR3 DNA: TGTGCCAGCTCACCATTTGCGGGGACCCAGCATTTT. Protein sequence: CASSPFAGTQHF.

Only one count was recorded for this clone. The J gene is TRBJ2-3, the V gene TRBV4-3, with 9 positions matching TRBD2. CDR1 LGHNA and CDR2 YSLEER come from the germline V gene. The CDR3 spans 17 residues. V was clipped by 0 bases and J by 5 bases; unmatched bases: 9. CDR3 bases: TGCGCCAGCAGCCAAGAGACCAAGCGGGGGGCCCAAGATACGCAGTATTTT. Amino acids: CASSQETKRGAQDTQYF.

This clone was observed at least ten times. V gene TRBV7-3 combines with J gene TRBJ1-6; 9 bases map to TRBD1. The germline V gene has CDR1 SGHTA and CDR2 FQGTGA. This CDR3 region has 14 residues. Trimming at V came to 4 bases and at J to 9 bases, leaving 4 bases not matched to a gene. The CDR3 here is CASSSGQGSSPLHF. The DNA of the CDR3 is TGTGCCAGCAGCTCCGGACAGGGGAGTTCACCCCTCCACTTT.